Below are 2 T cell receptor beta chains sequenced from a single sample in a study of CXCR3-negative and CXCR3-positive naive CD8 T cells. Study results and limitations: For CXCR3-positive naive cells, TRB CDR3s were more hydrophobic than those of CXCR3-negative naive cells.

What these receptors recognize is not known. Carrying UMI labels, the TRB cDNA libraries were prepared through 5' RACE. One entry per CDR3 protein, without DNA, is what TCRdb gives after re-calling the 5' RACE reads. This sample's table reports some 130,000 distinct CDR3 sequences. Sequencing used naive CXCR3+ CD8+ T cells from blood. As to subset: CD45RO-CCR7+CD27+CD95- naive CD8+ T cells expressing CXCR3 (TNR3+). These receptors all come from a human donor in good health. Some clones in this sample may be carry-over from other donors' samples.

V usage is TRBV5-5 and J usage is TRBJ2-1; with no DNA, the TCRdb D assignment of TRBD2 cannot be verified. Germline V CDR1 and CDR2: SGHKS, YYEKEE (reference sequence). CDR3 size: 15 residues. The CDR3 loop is CASSLILAGYNEQFF.

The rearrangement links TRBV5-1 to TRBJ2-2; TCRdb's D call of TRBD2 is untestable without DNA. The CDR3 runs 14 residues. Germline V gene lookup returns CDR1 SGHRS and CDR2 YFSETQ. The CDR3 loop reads CASSLSGGTGELFF.